This T cell receptor (beta chain) is from a study of human T cells and chemical hapten exposure. This clonotype was recorded many times. The ends were cut back, 3 bases at V and 0 bases at J, with 13 bases in the middle. Germline CDR1 reads SGHRS; CDR2 reads YFSETQ. The CDR3 runs 16 residues. The library tagged each cDNA molecule with unique molecular identifiers. TCRdb analysed the reads with MiXCR anew, one entry per CDR3 protein. The sample contains about 120,000 distinct CDR3 sequences, around 8.5% of which appear only once. Sequencing started from total RNA isolated from unfractionated whole blood.

V is TRBV5-1 and J is TRBJ2-1, with D possibly being TRBD2 (6 bases). The receptor comes from a human donor in good health. Some clones in this sample may be carry-over from other donors' samples. The sequenced sample was whole blood. In DNA, the CDR3 is TGCGCCAGCAGCTCGCTAGCGCAAAGCTCCTACAATGAGCAGTTCTTC. Its translation: CASSSLAQSSYNEQFF.